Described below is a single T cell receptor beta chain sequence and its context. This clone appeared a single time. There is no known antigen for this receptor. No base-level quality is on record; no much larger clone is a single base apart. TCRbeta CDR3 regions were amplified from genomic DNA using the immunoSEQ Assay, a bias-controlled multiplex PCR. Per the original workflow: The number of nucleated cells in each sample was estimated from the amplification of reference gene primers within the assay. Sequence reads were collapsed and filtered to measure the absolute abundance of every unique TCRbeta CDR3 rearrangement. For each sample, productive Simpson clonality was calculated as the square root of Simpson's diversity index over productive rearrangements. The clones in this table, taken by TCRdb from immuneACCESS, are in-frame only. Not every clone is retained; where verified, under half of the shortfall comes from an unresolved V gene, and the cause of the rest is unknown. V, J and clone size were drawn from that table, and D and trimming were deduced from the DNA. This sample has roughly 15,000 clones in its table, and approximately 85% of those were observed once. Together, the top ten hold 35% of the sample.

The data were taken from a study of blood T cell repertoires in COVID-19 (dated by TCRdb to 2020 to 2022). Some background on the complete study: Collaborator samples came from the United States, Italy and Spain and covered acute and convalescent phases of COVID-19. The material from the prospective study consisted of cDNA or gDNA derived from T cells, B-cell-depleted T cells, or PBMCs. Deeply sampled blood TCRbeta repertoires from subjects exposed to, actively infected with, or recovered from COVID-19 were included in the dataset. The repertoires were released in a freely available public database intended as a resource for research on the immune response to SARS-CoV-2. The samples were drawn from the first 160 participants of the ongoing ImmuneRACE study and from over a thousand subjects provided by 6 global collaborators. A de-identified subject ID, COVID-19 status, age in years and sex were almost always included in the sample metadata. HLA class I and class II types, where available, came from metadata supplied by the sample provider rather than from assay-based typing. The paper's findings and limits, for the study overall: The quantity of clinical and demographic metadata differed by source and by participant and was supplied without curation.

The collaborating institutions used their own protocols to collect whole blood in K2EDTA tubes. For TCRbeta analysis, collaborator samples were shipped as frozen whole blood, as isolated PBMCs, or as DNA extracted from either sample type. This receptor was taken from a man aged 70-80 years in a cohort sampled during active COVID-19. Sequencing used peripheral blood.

The CDR3 in this case is CASSLRQGAFYEQYF. In nucleotide form, the sequence is TGTGCCAGCAGCTTAAGACAGGGGGCCTTCTACGAGCAGTACTTC. The V and J genes are TRBV7-2 and TRBJ2-7; TRBD1 fits 10 bases in the junction. CDR1 is given as SGHTA and CDR2 as FQGNSA, both from the germline V gene. V lost 2 bases and J lost 3 bases, and the count of bases not matched to a germline gene is 4. The cysteine opens and the phenylalanine closes a CDR3 of 15 amino acids. Only CDR3 DNA is held: 45 bases, read in frame from base 1.